The sequence of this T cell receptor (beta chain) was determined in a study of cytomegalovirus exposure and HLA in healthy donors. Broader study findings: The analysis excluded some indistinguishable V segments, including TRBV6-2 and TRBV6-3. Later analysis showed TCR association rates varying by HLA locus, highest for DRB1 and lowest for HLA-C.

The primer mix had 60 Vbeta and 13 Jbeta primers. Repertoires were generated with immunoSEQ multiplex PCR, while TCRdb's copy carries only in-frame clones and drops some. The sample includes about 200,000 clones, approximately 78% of them seen just once. There are 16 residues in the CDR3. Germline V gene data show CDR1 as SGHTA and CDR2 as FQGTGA. V lost 5 bases and J lost 4; bases outside the gene matches: 8. To note about this clone: Its antigen is unknown.

This clonotype originated in a man in his thirties or forties in good health and CMV-seronegative. Specimen: PBMCs. The J gene is TRBJ2-2, the V gene TRBV7-3; 9 bases fit TRBD2. The DNA for the CDR3 is TGTGCCAGCAGCATGAAGCGGGGGGCACGCACCGGGGAGCTGTTTTTT. Residues: CASSMKRGARTGELFF.